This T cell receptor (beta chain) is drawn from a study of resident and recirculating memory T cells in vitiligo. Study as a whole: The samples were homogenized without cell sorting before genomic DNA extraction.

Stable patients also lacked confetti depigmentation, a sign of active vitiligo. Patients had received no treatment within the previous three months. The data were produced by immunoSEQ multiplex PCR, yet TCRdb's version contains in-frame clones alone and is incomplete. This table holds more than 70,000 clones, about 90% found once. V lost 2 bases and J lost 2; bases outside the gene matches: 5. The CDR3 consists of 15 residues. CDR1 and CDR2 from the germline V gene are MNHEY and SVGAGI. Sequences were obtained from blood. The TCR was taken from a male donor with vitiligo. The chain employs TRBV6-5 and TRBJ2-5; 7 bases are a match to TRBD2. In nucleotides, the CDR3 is TGTGCCAGCAGTTACCAGGGACTACCGCAAGAGACCCAGTACTTC. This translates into CASSYQGLPQETQYF.